A selection of T cell receptor beta chains follows, all from one sample in a study of T cell responses to AZD1222 COVID-19 vaccine. Data came from immunoSEQ multiplex PCR; TCRdb stores just in-frame clones and leaves some out. The repertoire holds approximately 120,000 clones, more than 85% seen once, with 3.1% in the top ten. The sequencing used peripheral blood, collected on day 0 of AZD1222 vaccination. The receptors were sampled from an adult in good health. The CDR3 runs from the conserved cysteine through the conserved F or W. The order of the fields is D gene, J gene, V gene, CDR3 DNA, CDR3 protein. A D gene is named only where the DNA matches it firmly.

- | TRBJ2-1 | TRBV9 | TGTGCCAGCAGCCCACGGTTATCCTACAATGAGCAGTTCTTC | CASSPRLSYNEQFF
- | TRBJ1-1 | TRBV6-6 | TGTGCCAGCAGTTACGGTAGCACTGAAGCTTTCTTT | CASSYGSTEAFF
- | TRBJ1-2 | TRBV5-4 | TGTGCCAGTCACAGACTAGCTAACTATGGCTACACCTTC | CASHRLANYGYTF
- | TRBJ2-7 | TRBV4-2 | TGTGCCAGCAGCCAAGATCCAACAGGGAGCTACGAGCAGTACTTC | CASSQDPTGSYEQYF
TRBD1 | TRBJ1-2 | TRBV2 | TGTGCCAGCAGTGAAGCCCGGACAGGGGTCAGCTATGGCTACACCTTC | CASSEARTGVSYGYTF
TRBD2 | TRBJ2-2 | TRBV9 | TGTGCCAGCAGCGTAGCAGGGACTAGGTCGCTGACCGGGGAGCTGTTTTTT | CASSVAGTRSLTGELFF
TRBD1 | TRBJ1-6 | TRBV5-1 | TGCGCCAGCAGCTTGGTGGGGACAGGGGATTCACCCCTCCACTTT | CASSLVGTGDSPLHF
- | TRBJ2-1 | TRBV14 | TGTGCCAGCAGCCAACAAGTCTCGGCACTCACCACGTGGGAGCAGTTCTTC | CASSQQVSALTTWEQFF
- | TRBJ2-7 | TRBV28 | TGTGCCAGCAGTACCCGGGCCTACGAGCAGTACTTC | CASSTRAYEQYF
- | TRBJ1-3 | TRBV6-5 | TGTGCCAGCAGTCCTGCGGGCTCTGGAAACACCATATATTTT | CASSPAGSGNTIYF
- | TRBJ1-6 | TRBV28 | TGTGCCAGCAGTTTTGGCGACAGTTATAATTCACCCCTCCACTTT | CASSFGDSYNSPLHF
TRBD2 | TRBJ2-7 | TRBV7-8 | TGTGCCAGCAGCCTCAGGAGTAGCGGGGTGTTCTACGAGCAGTACTTC | CASSLRSSGVFYEQYF
- | TRBJ2-7 | TRBV5-6 | TGTGCCAGGGGCGGCGAGCAGTACTTC | CARGGEQYF
- | TRBJ2-3 | TRBV10-1 | TGCGCCAGCAGTACGAGCGAAACACGAGATACGCAGTATTTT | CASSTSETRDTQYF
- | TRBJ1-2 | TRBV6-5 | TGTGCCAGCAGTTCGGACAGCTATGGCTACACCTTC | CASSSDSYGYTF
- | TRBJ1-4 | TRBV28 | TGTGCCAGCAGTTCGGCGGGGGAAAAACTGTTTTTT | CASSSAGEKLFF